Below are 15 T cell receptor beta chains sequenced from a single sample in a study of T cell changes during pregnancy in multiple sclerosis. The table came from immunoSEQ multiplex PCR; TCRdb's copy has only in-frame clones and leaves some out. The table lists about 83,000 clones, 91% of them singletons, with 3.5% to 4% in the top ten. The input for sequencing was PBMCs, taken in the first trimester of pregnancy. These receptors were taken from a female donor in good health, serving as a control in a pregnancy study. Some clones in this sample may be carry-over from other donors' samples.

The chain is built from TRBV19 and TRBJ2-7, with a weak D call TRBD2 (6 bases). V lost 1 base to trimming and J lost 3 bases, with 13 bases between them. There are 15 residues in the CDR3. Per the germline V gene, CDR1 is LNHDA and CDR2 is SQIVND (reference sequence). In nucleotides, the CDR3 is TGTGCCAGTAGTATAGGGGGGGACCACTTCTACGAGCAGTACTTC. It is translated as CASSIGGDHFYEQYF.

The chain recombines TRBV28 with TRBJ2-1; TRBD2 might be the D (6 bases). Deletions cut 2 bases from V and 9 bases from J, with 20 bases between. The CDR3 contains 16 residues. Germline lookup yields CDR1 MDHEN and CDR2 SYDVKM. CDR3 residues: CASSLGGAEGLGEQFF. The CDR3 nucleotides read TGTGCCAGCAGTTTAGGGGGAGCGGAGGGCCTCGGTGAGCAGTTCTTC.

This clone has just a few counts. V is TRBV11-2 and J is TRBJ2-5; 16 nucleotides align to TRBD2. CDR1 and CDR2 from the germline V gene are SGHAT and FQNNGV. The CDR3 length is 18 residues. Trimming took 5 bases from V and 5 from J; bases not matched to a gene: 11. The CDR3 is CASSVIPGLAGGGETQYF. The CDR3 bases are TGTGCCAGCAGCGTAATACCGGGACTAGCGGGGGGGGGCGAGACCCAGTACTTC.

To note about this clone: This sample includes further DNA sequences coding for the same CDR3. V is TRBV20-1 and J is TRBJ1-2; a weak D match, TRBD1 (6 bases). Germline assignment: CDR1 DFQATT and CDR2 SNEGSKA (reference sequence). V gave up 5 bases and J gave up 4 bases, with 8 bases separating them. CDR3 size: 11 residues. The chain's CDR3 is CSARQVYGYTF. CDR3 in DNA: TGCAGTGCTCGACAGGTCTATGGCTACACCTTC.

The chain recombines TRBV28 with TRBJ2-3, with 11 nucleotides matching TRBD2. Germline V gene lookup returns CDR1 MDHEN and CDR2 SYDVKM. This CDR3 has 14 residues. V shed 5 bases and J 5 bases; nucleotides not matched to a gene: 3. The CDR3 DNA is TGTGCCAGCAGTCAACTAGCGGGGGTAGATACGCAGTATTTT. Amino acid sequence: CASSQLAGVDTQYF. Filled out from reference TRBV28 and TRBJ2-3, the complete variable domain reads DVKVTQSSRYLVKRTGEKVFLECVQDMDHENMFWYRQDPGLGLRLIYFSYDVKMKEKGDIPEGYSVSREKKERFSLILESASTNQTSMYLCASSQLAGVDTQYFGPGTRLTVL.

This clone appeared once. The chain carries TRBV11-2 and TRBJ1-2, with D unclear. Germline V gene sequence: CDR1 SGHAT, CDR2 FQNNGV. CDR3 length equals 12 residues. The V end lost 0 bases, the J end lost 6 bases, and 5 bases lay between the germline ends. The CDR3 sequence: CASSLEGDGYTF. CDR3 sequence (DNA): TGTGCCAGCAGCTTAGAAGGAGATGGCTACACCTTC.

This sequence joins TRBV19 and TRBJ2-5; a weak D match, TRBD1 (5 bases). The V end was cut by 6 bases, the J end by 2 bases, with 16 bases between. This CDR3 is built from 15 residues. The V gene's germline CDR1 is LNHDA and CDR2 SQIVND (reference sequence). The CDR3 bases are TGTGCCAGTAGAAAATGGGGCACCCTGCAAGAGACCCAGTACTTC. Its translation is CASRKWGTLQETQYF.

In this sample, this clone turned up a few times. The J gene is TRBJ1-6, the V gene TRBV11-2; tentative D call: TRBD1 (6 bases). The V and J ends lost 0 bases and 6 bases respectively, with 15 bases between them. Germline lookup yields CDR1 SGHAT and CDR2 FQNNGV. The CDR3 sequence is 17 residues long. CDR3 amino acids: CASSLESRQGFNSPLHF. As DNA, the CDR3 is TGTGCCAGCAGCTTAGAATCCCGGCAGGGGTTTAATTCACCCCTCCACTTT.

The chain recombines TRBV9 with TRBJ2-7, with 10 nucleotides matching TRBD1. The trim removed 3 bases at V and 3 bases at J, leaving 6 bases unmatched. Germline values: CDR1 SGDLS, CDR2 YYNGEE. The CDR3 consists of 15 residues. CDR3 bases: TGTGCCAGCAGCGACCCCGGGACAGGGGTCTACGAGCAGTACTTC. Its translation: CASSDPGTGVYEQYF.

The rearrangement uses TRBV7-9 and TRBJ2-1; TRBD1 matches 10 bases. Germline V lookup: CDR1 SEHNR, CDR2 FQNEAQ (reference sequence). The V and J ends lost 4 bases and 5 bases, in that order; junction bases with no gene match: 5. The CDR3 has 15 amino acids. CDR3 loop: CASSSDRGPNNEQFF. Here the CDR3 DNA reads TGTGCCAGCAGCTCAGACAGGGGGCCCAACAATGAGCAGTTCTTC.

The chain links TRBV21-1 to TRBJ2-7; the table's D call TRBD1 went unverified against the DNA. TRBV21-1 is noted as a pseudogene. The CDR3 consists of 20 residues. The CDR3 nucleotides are TGTGCCAGCAGCAAAGCTAGGGAGGGACAGGGGCCCAACGTGCCCTACGAGCAGTACTTC. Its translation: CASSKAREGQGPNVPYEQYF.

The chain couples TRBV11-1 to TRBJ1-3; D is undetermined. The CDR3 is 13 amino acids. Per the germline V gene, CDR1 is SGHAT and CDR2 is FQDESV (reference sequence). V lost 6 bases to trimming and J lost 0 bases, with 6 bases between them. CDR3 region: CASRSLSGNTIYF. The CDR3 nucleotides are TGTGCCAGCAGGTCCCTCTCTGGAAACACCATATATTTT.

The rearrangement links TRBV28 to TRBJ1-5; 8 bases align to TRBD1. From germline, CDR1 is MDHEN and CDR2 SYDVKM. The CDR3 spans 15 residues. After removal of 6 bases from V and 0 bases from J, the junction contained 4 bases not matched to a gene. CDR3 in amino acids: CASRRTGPSNQPQHF. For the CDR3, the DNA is TGTGCCAGCAGGAGGACAGGGCCTAGCAATCAGCCCCAGCATTTT.

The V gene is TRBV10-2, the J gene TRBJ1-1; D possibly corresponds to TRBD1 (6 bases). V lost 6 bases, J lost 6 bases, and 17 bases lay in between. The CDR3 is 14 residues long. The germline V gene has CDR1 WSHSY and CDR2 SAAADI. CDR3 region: CASSPGQAGSEAFF. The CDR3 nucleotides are TGCGCCAGCAGCCCGGGACAAGCCGGCTCTGAAGCTTTCTTT.

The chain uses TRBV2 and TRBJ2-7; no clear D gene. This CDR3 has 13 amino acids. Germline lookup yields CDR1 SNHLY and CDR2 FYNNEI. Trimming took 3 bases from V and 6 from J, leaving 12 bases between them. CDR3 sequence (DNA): TGTGCCAGCAGTGAGAACATCTCATCCGAGCAGTACTTC. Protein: CASSENISSEQYF.